These T cell receptor beta chains were read from a single sample in a study of CD8 T cells in Susac syndrome. In TCRdb, the immunoSEQ multiplex PCR reads were re-called with MiXCR into one record per CDR3 protein. The profile shows about 160,000 distinct CDR3 sequences, about 90% of them singletons. Sequencing was performed on CD4+ T cells from PBMCs. The receptors were sampled from a human donor in good health. Both conserved end residues are part of each CDR3. Each record gives: CDR3 DNA, CDR3 protein, clone size, D gene, V gene, J gene. A D gene is named only where the DNA matches it firmly. Some rows have no size entry. The others give once, few or many, or a class for an expanded clone.

TGCAGTGCCGGGGCTCGAGAGCAGTACTTC,CSAGAREQYF,-,-,TRBV20-1,TRBJ2-7
TGTGCCAGCAGTCCTGACGGAAGACGTAGCTCACCCCTCCACTTT,CASSPDGRRSSPLHF,once,-,TRBV6-5,TRBJ1-6
TGCAGTGCTAGAGGTGTTCTGGAGGGCTACAATGAGCAGTTCTTC,CSARGVLEGYNEQFF,-,-,TRBV20-1,TRBJ2-1
TGTGCCAGCAGCCCCGACAGGTTCCATGGCTACACCTTC,CASSPDRFHGYTF,-,-,TRBV7-9,TRBJ1-2
TGTGCCAGCAGCATAGGGACCAACAATGAGCAGTTCTTC,CASSIGTNNEQFF,-,-,TRBV7-2,TRBJ2-1
TGCGCCAGCAGCTTGGACCGCCGTGGGACTGGGGAGACCCAGTACTTC,CASSLDRRGTGETQYF,-,-,TRBV5-1,TRBJ2-5
TGTGCCAGCATCCACTCCCAGGGAGGCAATCAGCCCCAGCATTTT,CASIHSQGGNQPQHF,-,-,TRBV28,TRBJ1-5
TGCAGCGCTAAGGGGGGGACTGGCTATGGCTACACCTTC,CSAKGGTGYGYTF,-,-,TRBV29-1,TRBJ1-2
TGTGCCAGCAAAGGGACAGCCGGTAATCAGCCCCAGCATTTT,CASKGTAGNQPQHF,once,TRBD1,TRBV12-3/TRBV12-4,TRBJ1-5
TGTGCCAGCTCATCGACAGGGGGAGGATACGAGCAGTACTTC,CASSSTGGGYEQYF,few,TRBD1,TRBV28,TRBJ2-7
TGCAGTGCTACCTACAGGACCAGCAATCAGCCCCAGCATTTT,CSATYRTSNQPQHF,-,-,TRBV20-1,TRBJ1-5
TGTGCCAGCAGTGAAATCGGGGCCAACGAGCAGTACTTC,CASSEIGANEQYF,-,-,TRBV6-1,TRBJ2-7
TGTGCCAGCAGTTACTCGGGGGTTAACAATCAGCCCCAGCATTTT,CASSYSGVNNQPQHF,-,-,TRBV6-5,TRBJ1-5
TGTGCCAGCAGCCAAGACCCGGGGGGCAATCAGCCCCAGCATTTT,CASSQDPGGNQPQHF,-,-,TRBV4-2,TRBJ1-5
TGCAGTGCTAGAGATGTAGCGGAGACTTACGAGCAGTACTTC,CSARDVAETYEQYF,-,-,TRBV20-1,TRBJ2-7
TGTGCCAGCAGTTTCCCGGGGGCTGAAGCTTTCTTT,CASSFPGAEAFF,-,-,TRBV27,TRBJ1-1
TGCAGCGGGGGTGGGACTAGCAAAGATACGCAGTATTTT,CSGGGTSKDTQYF,-,TRBD2,TRBV29-1,TRBJ2-3
TGTGCCAGCAGCGGGACTAGCGGGGGGGCCGGCATTCAGTACTTC,CASSGTSGGAGIQYF,-,TRBD2,TRBV9,TRBJ2-4
TGCGCCAGCAGCTTGGGCCTAGTGGGAGAGACCCAGTACTTC,CASSLGLVGETQYF,-,-,TRBV5-1,TRBJ2-5
TGTGCCAGCAGCGGGACAGGGGTAGAGACCCAGTACTTC,CASSGTGVETQYF,-,TRBD1,TRBV2,TRBJ2-5
TGTGCCAGCAGCCACACCGGGACAGGGGGCAATGAGCAGTTCTTC,CASSHTGTGGNEQFF,-,TRBD1,TRBV3-1,TRBJ2-1
TGCAGTGCTAGAGAATCGGTTTACAATGAGCAGTTCTTC,CSARESVYNEQFF,-,-,TRBV20-1,TRBJ2-1
TGTGCCAGCAGACGTAGCGGGGCTGCCTACAATGAGCAGTTCTTC,CASRRSGAAYNEQFF,-,TRBD2,TRBV28,TRBJ2-1
TGTGCCAGCAGCCGGGGACTCCTCCTGAGCTCTGGGGCCAACGTCCTGACTTTC,CASSRGLLLSSGANVLTF,few,-,TRBV3-1,TRBJ2-6
TGTGCCAGCAGCTTAACCGTAGGACCACTTAACTATGGCTACACCTTC,CASSLTVGPLNYGYTF,-,-,TRBV11-2,TRBJ1-2
TGTGCCAGCAGCGAGGGGCGGCAAGCTTTCTTT,CASSEGRQAFF,-,-,TRBV11-2,TRBJ1-1
TGCAGTGCTAGTACCAGGGATCGGCCACCCCTCCACTTT,CSASTRDRPPLHF,-,-,TRBV20-1,TRBJ1-6
TGTGCCAGCAGCAAGGAGGTCCTGAACACCGGGGAGCTGTTTTTT,CASSKEVLNTGELFF,-,-,TRBV28,TRBJ2-2
TGCAGCGTTGGGTCGGGACTCGGAGTTAACACCGGGGAGCTGTTTTTT,CSVGSGLGVNTGELFF,-,-,TRBV29-1,TRBJ2-2
TGTGCCAGCAGCCTAACGGGGGGATACTACAATGAGCAGTTCTTC,CASSLTGGYYNEQFF,-,TRBD2,TRBV7-9,TRBJ2-1
TGTGCCAGCAGCCCTAGCCCCGATGCCCCCTACGAGCAGTACTTC,CASSPSPDAPYEQYF,-,-,TRBV9,TRBJ2-7
TGCAGTGTTCTCGGACAGGGGGCCCCTCAGCCCCAGCATTTT,CSVLGQGAPQPQHF,-,TRBD1,TRBV20-1,TRBJ1-5
TGTGCCACTTCGTCGGGATGGCGGACCGGGGAGCTGTTTTTT,CATSSGWRTGELFF,-,-,TRBV27,TRBJ2-2
TGTGCCAGCAGCTTTGACACCTTGATGAACACTGAAGCTTTCTTT,CASSFDTLMNTEAFF,-,-,TRBV7-9,TRBJ1-1
TGTGCCAGCAGCTTAGGGGTCGGGACAAATTCACCCCTCCACTTT,CASSLGVGTNSPLHF,once,-,TRBV11-2,TRBJ1-6
TGTGCCAGCAGTGCCTCGGGCGTGGAGGATAATTCACCCCTCCACTTT,CASSASGVEDNSPLHF,-,-,TRBV12-3/TRBV12-4,TRBJ1-6
TGCGCCAGCAGCCTCCTCGGGTCCAACGTCCTGACTTTC,CASSLLGSNVLTF,-,-,TRBV5-1,TRBJ2-6
TGTTCGGTGGGGGATACCCACTACGAGCAGTACTTC,CSVGDTHYEQYF,-,-,TRBV28,TRBJ2-7
TGTGCCTGGAACCCTACGGGGGGACAGGGTTCACCCCTCCACTTT,CAWNPTGGQGSPLHF,-,TRBD1,TRBV30,TRBJ1-6
TGTGCCAGCAGTTCCCCGGGCACCGGGGAGCTGTTTTTT,CASSSPGTGELFF,-,-,TRBV27,TRBJ2-2
TGTGCCAGCAGTGAACCGGGACGAGGGACCCAGTACTTC,CASSEPGRGTQYF,-,-,TRBV6-1,TRBJ2-5
TGTGCCAGCAGCGTAGCTGGACTAGCGGGAGACGAGCAGTACTTC,CASSVAGLAGDEQYF,-,TRBD2,TRBV9,TRBJ2-7
TGTGCCAGCAGCCCTCAAGTGGGGTACAATGAGCAGTTCTTC,CASSPQVGYNEQFF,-,-,TRBV9,TRBJ2-1
TGCGCCAGCAGCTTGCTACCCACAGAGAACACTGAAGCTTTCTTT,CASSLLPTENTEAFF,-,-,TRBV5-1,TRBJ1-1
TGTGCCAGCAGCCCCCGGACTAGCGGGCTCATAAATGAGCAGTTCTTC,CASSPRTSGLINEQFF,-,TRBD2,TRBV7-3,TRBJ2-1
TGTGCCAGCAGTCGCCAGACTCAGAGCTCTGGAAACACCATATATTTT,CASSRQTQSSGNTIYF,-,-,TRBV7-9,TRBJ1-3
TGCAGCGTTCTAGTGAGCCAAGAGACCCAGTACTTC,CSVLVSQETQYF,-,-,TRBV29-1,TRBJ2-5
TGCGCCAGCAGCCAATCGGGATGGGGGGGGACTAGCAATCAGCCCCAGCATTTT,CASSQSGWGGTSNQPQHF,-,-,TRBV4-1,TRBJ1-5
TGTGCCAGCAGCCCGGGACCTGCGGCTGAAGCTTTCTTT,CASSPGPAAEAFF,-,-,TRBV11-2,TRBJ1-1
TGCAGTGCTAGAGCCCCGGGACTGACCTACAATGCACCAGATACGCAGTATTTT,CSARAPGLTYNAPDTQYF,-,-,TRBV20-1,TRBJ2-3
TGTGCCTGCAGGCGGGAGGGAGAGACCCAGTACTTC,CACRREGETQYF,-,TRBD2,TRBV30,TRBJ2-5
TGCAGTGCTAGAGATCGCCACCGGTCGTCTTTCTTT,CSARDRHRSSFF,-,-,TRBV20-1,TRBJ1-1
TGTGCCAGCAGCCAGGCATACTCTGGGGCCAACGTCCTGACTTTC,CASSQAYSGANVLTF,-,-,TRBV11-2,TRBJ2-6